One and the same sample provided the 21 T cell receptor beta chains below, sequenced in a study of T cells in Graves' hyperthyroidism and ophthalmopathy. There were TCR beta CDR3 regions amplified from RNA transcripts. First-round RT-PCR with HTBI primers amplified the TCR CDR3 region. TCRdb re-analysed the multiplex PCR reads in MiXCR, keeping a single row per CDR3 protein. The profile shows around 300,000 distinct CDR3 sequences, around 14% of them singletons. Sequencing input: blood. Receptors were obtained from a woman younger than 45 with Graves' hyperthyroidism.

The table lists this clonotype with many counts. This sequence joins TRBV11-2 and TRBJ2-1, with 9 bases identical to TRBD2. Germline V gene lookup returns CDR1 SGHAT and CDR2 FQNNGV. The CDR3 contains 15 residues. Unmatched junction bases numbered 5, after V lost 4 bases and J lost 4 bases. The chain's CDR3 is CASSSSGKGYNEQFF. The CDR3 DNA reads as TGTGCCAGCAGCTCTAGCGGGAAGGGGTACAATGAGCAGTTCTTC.

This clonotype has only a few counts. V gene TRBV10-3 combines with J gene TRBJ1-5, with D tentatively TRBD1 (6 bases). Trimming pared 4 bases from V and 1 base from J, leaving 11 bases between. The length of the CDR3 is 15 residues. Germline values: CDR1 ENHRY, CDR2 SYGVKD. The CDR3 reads CAISAGGASNQPQHF. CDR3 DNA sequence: TGTGCCATCAGTGCGGGGGGCGCAAGCAATCAGCCCCAGCATTTT.

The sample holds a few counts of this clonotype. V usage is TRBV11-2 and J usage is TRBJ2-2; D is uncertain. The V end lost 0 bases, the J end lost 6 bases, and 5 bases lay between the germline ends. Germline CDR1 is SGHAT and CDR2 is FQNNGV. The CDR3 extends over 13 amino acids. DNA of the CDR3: TGTGCCAGCAGCTTAGAGTGGTCCGGGGAGCTGTTTTTT. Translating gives CASSLEWSGELFF. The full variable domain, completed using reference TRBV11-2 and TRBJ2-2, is EAGVAQSPRYKIIEKRQSVAFWCNPISGHATLYWYQQILGQGPKLLIQFQNNGVVDDSQLPKDRFSAERLKGVDSTLKIQPAKLEDSAVYLCASSLEWSGELFFGEGSRLTVL.

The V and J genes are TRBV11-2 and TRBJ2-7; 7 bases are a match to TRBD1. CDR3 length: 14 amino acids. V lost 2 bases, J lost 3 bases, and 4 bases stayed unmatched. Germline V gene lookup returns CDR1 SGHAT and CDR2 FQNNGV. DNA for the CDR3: TGTGCCAGCAGCTTAAGGGGACAGATCTACGAGCAGTACTTC. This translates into CASSLRGQIYEQYF.

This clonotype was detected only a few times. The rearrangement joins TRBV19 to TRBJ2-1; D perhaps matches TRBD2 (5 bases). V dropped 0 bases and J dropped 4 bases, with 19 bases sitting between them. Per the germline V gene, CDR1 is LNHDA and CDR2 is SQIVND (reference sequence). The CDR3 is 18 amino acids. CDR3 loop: CASSIDPLAPGPYNEQFF. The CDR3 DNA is TGTGCCAGTAGTATAGACCCCCTAGCCCCCGGGCCATACAATGAGCAGTTCTTC.

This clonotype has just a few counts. CDR3 bases: TGTGCCAGCAGCTTTCGGACTAGCGACCAAGAGACCCAGTACTTC. Translated: CASSFRTSDQETQYF. The V call is TRBV11-2, the J call TRBJ2-5; TRBD2 aligns across 9 bases. The CDR3 runs 15 residues. Germline CDR1 is SGHAT and CDR2 is FQNNGV. V dropped 3 bases and J dropped 0; count of bases not matched to a gene: 2.

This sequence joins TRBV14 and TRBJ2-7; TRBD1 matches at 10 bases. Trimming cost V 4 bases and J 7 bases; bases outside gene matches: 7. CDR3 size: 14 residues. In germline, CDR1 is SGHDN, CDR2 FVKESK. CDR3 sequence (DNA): TGTGCCAGCAGCCGGACGGGACAGGGGCAGGAGCAGTACTTC. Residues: CASSRTGQGQEQYF.

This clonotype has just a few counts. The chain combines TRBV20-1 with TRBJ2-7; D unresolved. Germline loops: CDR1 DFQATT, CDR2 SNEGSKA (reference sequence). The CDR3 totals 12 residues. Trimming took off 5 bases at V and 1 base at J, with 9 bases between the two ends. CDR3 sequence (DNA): TGCAGTGCTCACCCTAGGTCCTACGAGCAGTACTTC. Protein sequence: CSAHPRSYEQYF.

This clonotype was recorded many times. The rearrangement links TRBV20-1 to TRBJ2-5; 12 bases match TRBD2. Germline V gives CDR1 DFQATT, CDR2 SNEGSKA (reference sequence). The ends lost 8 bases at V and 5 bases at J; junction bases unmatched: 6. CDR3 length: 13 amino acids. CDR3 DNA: TGCAGTCACCGGACTAGCGGGATGGAGACCCAGTACTTC. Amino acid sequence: CSHRTSGMETQYF.

The CDR3 loop is CASSSGQFSNQPQHF. CDR3 nucleotide sequence: TGTGCCAGCAGCTCGGGACAGTTTAGCAATCAGCCCCAGCATTTT. This sequence joins TRBV6-2 or TRBV6-3 and TRBJ1-5, with TRBD1 matching 7 bases. Unmatched junction bases numbered 5, after V lost 6 bases and J lost 0 bases. CDR1 is MNHEY, CDR2 SVGEGT, per germline. This CDR3 has 15 residues.

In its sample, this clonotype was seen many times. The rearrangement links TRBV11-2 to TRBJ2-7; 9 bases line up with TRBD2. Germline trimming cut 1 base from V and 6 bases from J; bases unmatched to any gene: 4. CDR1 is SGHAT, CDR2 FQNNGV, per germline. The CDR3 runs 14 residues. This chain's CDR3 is CASSLVLAGSEQYF. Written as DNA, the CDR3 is TGTGCCAGCAGCTTAGTCCTAGCGGGGTCCGAGCAGTACTTC.

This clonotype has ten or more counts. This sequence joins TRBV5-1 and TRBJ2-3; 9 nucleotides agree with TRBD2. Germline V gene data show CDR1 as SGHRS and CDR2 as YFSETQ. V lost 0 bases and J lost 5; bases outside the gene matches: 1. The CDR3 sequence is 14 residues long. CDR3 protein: CASSLELAGDTQYF. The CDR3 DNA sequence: TGCGCCAGCAGCTTGGAACTAGCGGGAGATACGCAGTATTTT.

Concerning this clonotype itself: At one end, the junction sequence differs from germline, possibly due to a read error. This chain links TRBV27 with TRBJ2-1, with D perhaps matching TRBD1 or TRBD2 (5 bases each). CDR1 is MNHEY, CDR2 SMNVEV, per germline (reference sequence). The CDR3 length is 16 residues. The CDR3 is CASSLFGGPSHNEQFF. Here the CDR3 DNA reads TGTGCCAGCAGTTTATTTGGGGGACCCTCCCACAATGAGCAGTTCTTC.

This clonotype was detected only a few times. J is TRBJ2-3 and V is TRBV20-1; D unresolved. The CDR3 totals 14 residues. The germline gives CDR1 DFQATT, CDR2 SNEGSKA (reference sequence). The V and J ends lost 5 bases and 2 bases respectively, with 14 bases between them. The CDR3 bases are TGCAGTGCTGGCGGCAGACTTTACACAGATACGCAGTATTTT. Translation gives CSAGGRLYTDTQYF.

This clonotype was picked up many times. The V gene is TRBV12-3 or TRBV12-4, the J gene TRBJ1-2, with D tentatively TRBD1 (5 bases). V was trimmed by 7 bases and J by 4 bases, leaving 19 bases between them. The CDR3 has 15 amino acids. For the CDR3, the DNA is TGTGCCAGCACTCTAAGACCGGGACCGCCCTATGGCTACACCTTC. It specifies CASTLRPGPPYGYTF.

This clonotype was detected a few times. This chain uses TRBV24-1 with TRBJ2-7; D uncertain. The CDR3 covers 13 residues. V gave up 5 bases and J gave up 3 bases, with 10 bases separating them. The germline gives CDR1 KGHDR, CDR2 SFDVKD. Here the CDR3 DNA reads TGTGCCACCAGTGCGGTAGGGCGCTACGAGCAGTACTTC. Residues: CATSAVGRYEQYF.

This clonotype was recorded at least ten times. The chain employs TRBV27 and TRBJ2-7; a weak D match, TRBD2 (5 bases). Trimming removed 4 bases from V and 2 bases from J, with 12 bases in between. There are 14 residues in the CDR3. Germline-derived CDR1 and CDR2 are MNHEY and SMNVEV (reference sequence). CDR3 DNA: TGTGCCAGCAGTTGGGAAAGAGGGACCTACGAGCAGTACTTC. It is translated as CASSWERGTYEQYF.

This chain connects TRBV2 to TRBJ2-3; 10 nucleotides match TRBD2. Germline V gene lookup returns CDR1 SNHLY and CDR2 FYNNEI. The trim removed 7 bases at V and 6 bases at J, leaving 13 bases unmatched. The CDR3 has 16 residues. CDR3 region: CASTRGPSGRMDTQYF. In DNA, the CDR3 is TGTGCCAGCACCCGAGGCCCTAGCGGGAGAATGGATACGCAGTATTTT.

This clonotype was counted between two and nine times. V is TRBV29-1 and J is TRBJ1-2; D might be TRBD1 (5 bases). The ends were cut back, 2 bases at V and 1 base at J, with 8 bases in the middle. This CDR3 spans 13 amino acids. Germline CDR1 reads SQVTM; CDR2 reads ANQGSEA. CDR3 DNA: TGCAGCGTTGAAACAGGCGATAACTATGGCTACACCTTC. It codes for CSVETGDNYGYTF.

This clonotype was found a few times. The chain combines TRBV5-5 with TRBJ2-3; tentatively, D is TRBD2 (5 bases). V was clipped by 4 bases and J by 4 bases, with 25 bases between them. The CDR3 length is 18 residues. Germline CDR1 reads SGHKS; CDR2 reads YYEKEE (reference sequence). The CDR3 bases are TGTGCCAGCAGCCCAGGCCTAGCAGCAAAGAGCACGGCAGATACGCAGTATTTT. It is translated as CASSPGLAAKSTADTQYF.

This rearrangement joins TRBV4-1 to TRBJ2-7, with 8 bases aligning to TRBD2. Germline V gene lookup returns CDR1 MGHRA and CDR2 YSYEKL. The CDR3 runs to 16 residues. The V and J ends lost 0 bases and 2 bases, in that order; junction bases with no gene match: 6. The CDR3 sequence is CASSQEQLAAPYEQYF. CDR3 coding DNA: TGCGCCAGCAGCCAAGAACAACTAGCGGCCCCCTACGAGCAGTACTTC.